The 2 T cell receptor beta chains below come from one sample, sequenced in a study of cytomegalovirus exposure and HLA in healthy donors. Sequencing was performed with immunoSEQ multiplex PCR; in TCRdb, only in-frame clones are kept and a portion is missing. The sample lists around 350,000 clones, 86% seen once, with around 0.8% in the top ten. The sample was PBMCs. Receptors were obtained from a woman younger than 35 in good health and CMV-seronegative.

CDR3 loop: CATAGTWNQPQHF. The CDR3, as DNA: TGTGCCACCGCTGGGACATGGAATCAGCCCCAGCATTTT. The chain recombines TRBV6-1 with TRBJ1-5; possible D gene TRBD1, 6 bases. V lost 10 bases and J lost 4, with 14 bases in between. The CDR3 extends over 13 amino acids. Per the germline V gene, CDR1 is MNHNS and CDR2 is SASEGT.

Only one count was recorded for this clone. V usage is TRBV19 and J usage is TRBJ2-1, with a possible D match to TRBD2 (6 bases). The V gene's germline CDR1 is LNHDA and CDR2 SQIVND (reference sequence). The CDR3 is 16 residues long. Trimming took off 4 bases at V and 8 bases at J, with 21 bases between the two ends. The CDR3 region has the DNA TGTGCCAGTAGTAAGACCCCGGGACTGTCCGTCGATGAGCAGTTCTTC. This codes for CASSKTPGLSVDEQFF. The full variable domain, completed using reference TRBV19 and TRBJ2-1, is DGGITQSPKYLFRKEGQNVTLSCEQNLNHDAMYWYRQDPGQGLRLIYYSQIVNDFQKGDIAEGYSVSREKKESFPLTVTSAQKNPTAFYLCASSKTPGLSVDEQFFGPGTRLTVL.